The source of this T cell receptor (beta chain) is a study of identical twins. The study, taken as a whole, reports: Beta out-of-frame sequences showed weaker excess twin sharing.

V lost 8 bases and J 4 bases, leaving 9 bases between the germline ends. Germline V lookup: CDR1 MNHNY, CDR2 SVGAGI (reference sequence). The CDR3 runs to 11 residues. Regarding this clonotype: Its antigen is undetermined.

Unique molecular identifiers were present on the cDNA, and a universal primer site came from template switching. TCRdb passed the 5' RACE reads through MiXCR, listing each CDR3 protein once. This table has about 190,000 distinct CDR3 sequences, roughly 15% appearing once. The same specimen was also included in a second study, on T cells expressing NK-cell markers.

This receptor was taken from a woman between 18 and 29 years old in good health. The chain uses TRBV6-6 and TRBJ2-7; D not certain. Sequenced input: CD8+ T cells sorted from blood. The CDR3 here is CASGYLYEQYF. The DNA of the CDR3 is TGTGCCAGCGGCTACCTATACGAGCAGTACTTC.